One and the same sample provided the 11 T cell receptor beta chains below, sequenced in a study of T cells in tuberculosis. Assay used: immunoSEQ multiplex PCR; TCRdb lists only in-frame clones, some missing. The data contain about 35,000 clones, roughly 90% of them seen just once; the ten biggest clones take up 7.7%. The sequenced sample consisted of PBMCs. These receptors all stem from a donor aged 10-29 years with latent tuberculosis or without tuberculosis infection. Some clones in this sample may be carry-over from other donors' samples.

The CDR3 sequence: CASSDRGLYEQYF. As DNA, the CDR3 is TGCGCCAGCAGCGACAGGGGGTTGTACGAGCAGTACTTC. This rearrangement joins TRBV5-1 to TRBJ2-7, with TRBD1 matching 9 bases. Trimming at V came to 4 bases and at J to 4 bases, leaving 3 bases not matched to a gene. The CDR3 is 13 residues long. Germline-derived CDR1 and CDR2 are SGHRS and YFSETQ. Full variable domain (outside the CDR3, taken from reference TRBV5-1 and TRBJ2-7): KAGVTQTPRYLIKTRGQQVTLSCSPISGHRSVSWYQQTPGQGLQFLFEYFSETQRNKGNFPGRFSGRQFSNSRSEMNVSTLELGDSALYLCASSDRGLYEQYFGPGTRLTVT.

This clone was observed a single time. The genes are TRBV6-5 and TRBJ1-1; 9 positions match TRBD1. The CDR3 sequence is 15 residues long. The trim removed 2 bases at V and 5 bases at J, leaving 6 bases unmatched. CDR1 and CDR2 from the germline V gene are MNHEY and SVGAGI. CDR3 in amino acids: CASSYVGQGLTEAFF. The CDR3 bases are TGTGCCAGCAGTTACGTAGGACAGGGGTTAACTGAAGCTTTCTTT.

The chain carries TRBV2 and TRBJ1-3, with 7 nucleotides matching TRBD1. Germline V gene data show CDR1 as SNHLY and CDR2 as FYNNEI. This CDR3 is 16 amino acids long. Losses at the gene ends were 8 bases for V and 0 bases for J; bases not matched to a gene: 10. CDR3 in amino acids: CASSFYRGISGNTIYF. The CDR3, as DNA: TGTGCCAGCTCGTTTTACAGGGGCATCTCTGGAAACACCATATATTTT.

The CDR3 sequence is CATSRTRTGPYEQYF. As DNA, the CDR3 is TGTGCCACCAGCAGGACAAGGACAGGCCCCTACGAGCAGTACTTC. V and J are TRBV15 and TRBJ2-7, with 7 bases identical to TRBD1. In germline, CDR1 is LNHNV, CDR2 YYDKDF (reference sequence). The CDR3 is 15 residues long. Trimming took 3 bases from V and 2 from J; bases not matched to a gene: 7.

The V and J genes are TRBV29-1 and TRBJ2-5, with D unresolved. CDR3 length: 15 amino acids. V was cut by 6 bases and J by 1 base, with 18 bases left in between. The germline CDR1 and CDR2 sequences are SQVTM and ANQGSEA. Here the CDR3 DNA reads TGCAGCGTGTCCCAGGCCTATTCTTTCCAAGAGACCCAGTACTTC. It is translated as CSVSQAYSFQETQYF.

The CDR3 sequence: CASSFLTLSYNEQFF. The CDR3 nucleotides read TGTGCCAGCAGCTTTCTAACTCTCTCCTACAATGAGCAGTTCTTC. The chain employs TRBV11-2 and TRBJ2-1; D is uncertain. The germline gives CDR1 SGHAT, CDR2 FQNNGV. The CDR3 contains 15 residues. V lost 3 bases and J 0 bases, leaving 9 bases between the germline ends.

The chain links TRBV11-2 to TRBJ2-2; D remains unclear. Germline V lookup: CDR1 SGHAT, CDR2 FQNNGV. V lost 2 bases, J lost 4 bases, and 11 bases lay in between. This CDR3 has 15 residues. The CDR3 region is CASSLIRGRTGELFF. CDR3 nucleotides: TGTGCCAGCAGCTTAATACGTGGGCGCACCGGGGAGCTGTTTTTT.

The chain recombines TRBV5-4 with TRBJ2-3; no clear D. Germline V CDR1 and CDR2: SGHNT, YYREEE (reference sequence). The CDR3 runs to 12 residues. Trimming removed 2 bases at V and 4 bases at J, with 5 bases between. CDR3 sequence (DNA): TGTGCCAGCAGCTTAGCATCAGATACGCAGTATTTT. Its protein product is CASSLASDTQYF.

The chain uses TRBV10-3 and TRBJ2-7; D gene unclear. CDR3 size: 13 residues. Germline lookup yields CDR1 ENHRY and CDR2 SYGVKD. V lost 0 bases, J lost 1 base, and 4 bases lay in between. Here the CDR3 reads CAISESSSYEQYF. For the CDR3, the DNA is TGTGCCATCAGTGAGTCGAGTTCCTACGAGCAGTACTTC.

The CDR3 coding sequence is TGTGCCAGCAGCCCAGGACTAGCGGGGATCTACAATGAGCAGTTCTTC. This gives the protein CASSPGLAGIYNEQFF. This chain uses TRBV9 with TRBJ2-1, with 12 bases identical to TRBD2. Germline assignment: CDR1 SGDLS and CDR2 YYNGEE. This CDR3 contains 16 residues. Trimming cost V 4 bases and J 3 bases; bases outside gene matches: 5.

This chain uses TRBV11-2 with TRBJ2-6, with D possibly matching TRBD1 (5 bases). The CDR3 contains 17 residues. Germline V gene sequence: CDR1 SGHAT, CDR2 FQNNGV. The ends were cut back, 1 base at V and 0 bases at J, with 10 bases in the middle. The CDR3 region is CASSLARASSGANVLTF. The DNA of the CDR3 is TGTGCCAGCAGCTTAGCCAGGGCGAGCTCTGGGGCCAACGTCCTGACTTTC.